A single sample gave rise to the 20 T cell receptor beta chains below, sequenced in a study of shared clonotypes between healthy human individuals. Generated by immunoSEQ multiplex PCR, the TCRdb table keeps only in-frame clones and is missing some. Seen here are 2 million to 2.5 million clones, around 95% observed once, and the top ten hold roughly 0.13%. Sequencing was done on a sample of naive CD4+ T cells sorted from blood. Subset of the sample: CD45RA+ positively selected. Receptors were obtained from a man aged 18 to 29 in good health.

The chain carries TRBV11-2 and TRBJ1-5; D unclear. Trimming cost V 5 bases and J 10 bases, with 15 bases left between them. The germline CDR1 and CDR2 sequences are SGHAT and FQNNGV. There are 13 residues in the CDR3. This CDR3 is CASSPTPSLPQHF. CDR3 DNA: TGTGCCAGCAGCCCCACCCCATCTCTCCCCCAGCATTTT.

This clone was detected only once. The chain has TRBV7-9 and TRBJ1-1, with D hard to call. Deletions cut 2 bases from V and 1 base from J, with 8 bases between. In germline, CDR1 is SEHNR, CDR2 FQNEAQ (reference sequence). The CDR3 is made up of 14 amino acids. For the CDR3, the DNA is TGTGCCAGCAGCTTACGAACGCAGAACACTGAAGCTTTCTTT. Amino acid sequence: CASSLRTQNTEAFF.

J is TRBJ2-5 and V is TRBV7-2; D perhaps matches TRBD2 (5 bases). Per germline, CDR1 SGHTA and CDR2 FQGNSA. Trimming removed 1 base from V and 1 base from J, with 16 bases in between. CDR3 length: 17 amino acids. The CDR3, as DNA: TGTGCCAGCAGCTTAGGGTTGCTCGCGGGTTTCCAAGAGACCCAGTACTTC. Encoded protein: CASSLGLLAGFQETQYF.

This chain uses TRBV5-1 with TRBJ2-7, with 7 bases identical to TRBD1. From germline, CDR1 is SGHRS and CDR2 YFSETQ. The CDR3 runs to 15 residues. Unmatched junction bases numbered 7, after V lost 4 bases and J lost 0 bases. The chain's CDR3 is CASSPTDRLSYEQYF. The CDR3, as DNA: TGCGCCAGCAGCCCGACGGACAGGCTCTCCTACGAGCAGTACTTC.

This CDR3 is CASSYSNGNNEQFF. For the CDR3, the DNA is TGTGCCAGCAGTTACTCGAACGGGAACAATGAGCAGTTCTTC. The chain uses TRBV6-5 and TRBJ2-1, with D possibly matching TRBD2 (5 bases). The ends were cut back, 0 bases at V and 5 bases at J, with 8 bases in the middle. The CDR3 runs 14 residues. The germline V gene has CDR1 MNHEY and CDR2 SVGAGI.

CDR3 region: CASSPWTGGREQYF. In nucleotides, the CDR3 is TGTGCCAGCAGCCCCTGGACGGGGGGGAGGGAGCAGTACTTC. The V gene is TRBV6-1, the J gene TRBJ2-7; TRBD2 aligns across 8 bases. The CDR3 contains 14 residues. V dropped 6 bases and J dropped 7; count of bases not matched to a gene: 11. Germline V CDR1 and CDR2: MNHNS, SASEGT.

The chain links TRBV6-1 to TRBJ2-6; perhaps D is TRBD1 or TRBD2 (5 bases each). Germline V gene data show CDR1 as MNHNS and CDR2 as SASEGT. The CDR3 is 15 amino acids. V gave up 7 bases and J gave up 2 bases, with 12 bases separating them. The CDR3 region is CASNRGPTGANVLTF. CDR3 DNA sequence: TGTGCCAGCAATCGGGGCCCCACTGGGGCCAACGTCCTGACTTTC.

The table lists this clone with a count of one. In DNA, the CDR3 is TGTGCCAGCACCGAGCGGCAGGGGGCGGGCGGGGAGCTGTTTTTT. It encodes CASTERQGAGGELFF. The chain employs TRBV7-2 and TRBJ2-2; 8 bases agree with TRBD1. Losses at the gene ends were 7 bases for V and 7 bases for J; bases not matched to a gene: 11. The CDR3 is made up of 15 amino acids. From germline, CDR1 is SGHTA and CDR2 FQGNSA.

The rearrangement links TRBV19 to TRBJ1-2; D is possibly TRBD1 (5 bases). Germline CDR1 LNHDA, CDR2 SQIVND (reference sequence). This CDR3 contains 13 residues. Trimming pared 5 bases from V and 4 bases from J, leaving 11 bases between. CDR3 protein: CASSLGTTYGYTF. DNA for the CDR3: TGTGCCAGTAGTCTCGGGACTACCTATGGCTACACCTTC. The whole variable domain, remainder taken from reference TRBV19 and TRBJ1-2, is DGGITQSPKYLFRKEGQNVTLSCEQNLNHDAMYWYRQDPGQGLRLIYYSQIVNDFQKGDIAEGYSVSREKKESFPLTVTSAQKNPTAFYLCASSLGTTYGYTFGSGTRLTVV.

The chain is built from TRBV2 and TRBJ2-5, with 13 nucleotides matching TRBD2. The CDR3 runs to 18 residues. Germline V gene lookup returns CDR1 SNHLY and CDR2 FYNNEI. Unmatched junction bases numbered 8, after V lost 3 bases and J lost 1 base. CDR3 in amino acids: CASSDHSWTSGGQETQYF. The DNA for the CDR3 is TGTGCCAGCAGTGACCATTCCTGGACTAGCGGGGGCCAAGAGACCCAGTACTTC.

The gene calls are TRBV2 and TRBJ1-2, with TRBD1 matching over 7 bases. This CDR3 comprises 15 residues. Trimming at V came to 3 bases and at J to 4 bases, leaving 8 bases not matched to a gene. The germline CDR1 and CDR2 sequences are SNHLY and FYNNEI. As DNA, the CDR3 is TGTGCCAGCAGTGACCCCGACAGGGCACCCTATGGCTACACCTTC. Translation gives CASSDPDRAPYGYTF. Looking up the rest from reference TRBV2 and TRBJ1-2 gives the full variable domain: EPEVTQTPSHQVTQMGQEVILRCVPISNHLYFYWYRQILGQKVEFLVSFYNNEISEKSEIFDDQFSVERPDGSNFTLKIRSTKLEDSAMYFCASSDPDRAPYGYTFGSGTRLTVV.

J is TRBJ1-2 and V is TRBV11-2; 8 bases fit TRBD1. The CDR3 spans 13 residues. Germline trimming cut 4 bases from V and 6 bases from J; bases unmatched to any gene: 4. Germline-derived CDR1 and CDR2 are SGHAT and FQNNGV. The DNA of the CDR3 is TGTGCCAGCAGCTATGACAGGGGTGATGGCTACACCTTC. Encoded protein: CASSYDRGDGYTF.

The chain joins TRBV18 to TRBJ2-1, with D maybe TRBD1 (5 bases). V dropped 2 bases and J dropped 12 bases, with 17 bases sitting between them. This CDR3 contains 14 residues. CDR1 and CDR2 from the germline V gene are KGHSH and LQKENI. The CDR3 spells CASSPLDSATVQFF. The CDR3, as DNA: TGTGCCAGCTCACCATTAGACAGCGCTACTGTGCAGTTCTTC.

As for this clone: Relative to the germline gene, one junction end is altered; a read error may explain this. The J gene is TRBJ1-5, the V gene TRBV28, with a tentative D call TRBD1 (6 bases). There are 14 residues in the CDR3. Germline-derived CDR1 and CDR2 are MDHEN and SYDVKM. The CDR3 nucleotides read TGTGCCAGCAGGTTATCCAAGGGGGGTCAGCCCCAGCATTTT. As protein: CASRLSKGGQPQHF.

V usage is TRBV4-3 and J usage is TRBJ2-6; 10 nucleotides align to TRBD1. The CDR3 is 19 residues long. Unmatched junction bases numbered 5, after V lost 0 bases and J lost 0 bases. Germline CDR1 is LGHNA and CDR2 is YSLEER. CDR3 coding DNA: TGCGCCAGCAGCCAAGATTGGGGACAGGGGTCCTCTGGGGCCAACGTCCTGACTTTC. Translation gives CASSQDWGQGSSGANVLTF.

The chain uses TRBV5-1 and TRBJ2-1, with 12 bases lining up with TRBD2. Germline V CDR1 and CDR2: SGHRS, YFSETQ. This CDR3 is 15 amino acids long. The ends lost 2 bases at V and 10 bases at J; junction bases unmatched: 7. The CDR3 DNA is TGCGCCAGCAGCTTAGGCACTAGCGGGAGGAACGAGCAGTTCTTC. Translating gives CASSLGTSGRNEQFF.

CDR3 nucleotide sequence: TGTGCCAGCAGCTCCCGCAGGGAAAACATTCAGTACTTC. It yields the protein CASSSRRENIQYF. This sequence joins TRBV11-2 and TRBJ2-4; possibly TRBD1 for D (5 bases). This CDR3 contains 13 residues. Germline V gives CDR1 SGHAT, CDR2 FQNNGV. Trimming stripped 4 bases from V and 5 bases from J, with 9 bases between.

The gene calls are TRBV9 and TRBJ2-3; the D gene is possibly TRBD2 (6 bases). Germline CDR1 is SGDLS and CDR2 is YYNGEE. CDR3 length: 15 residues. V was pared by 2 bases and J by 1 base, with 11 bases between. Here the CDR3 DNA reads TGTGCCAGCAGCGTCGCGGGGTGGGGCACAGATACGCAGTATTTT. Its protein is CASSVAGWGTDTQYF.

The chain combines TRBV6-1 with TRBJ1-1; D is uncertain. V was pared by 7 bases and J by 4 bases, with 19 bases between. The CDR3 sequence is 15 residues long. Germline loops: CDR1 MNHNS, CDR2 SASEGT. The CDR3 sequence is CASTPEAGWVTEAFF. CDR3 sequence (DNA): TGTGCCAGCACCCCTGAGGCGGGTTGGGTCACTGAAGCTTTCTTT.

V gene TRBV6-5 combines with J gene TRBJ2-7; 10 bases fit TRBD1. Germline V CDR1 and CDR2: MNHEY, SVGAGI. There are 14 residues in the CDR3. After removal of 7 bases from V and 2 bases from J, the junction contained 5 bases not matched to a gene. The CDR3 bases are TGTGCCAGCACCTCGGACAGGGGGGCCTACGAGCAGTACTTC. Residues: CASTSDRGAYEQYF.